This T cell receptor beta chain was identified in a study of coeliac disease. This CDR3 has 14 residues. Per germline, CDR1 MNHEY and CDR2 SVGAGI. V dropped 6 bases and J dropped 0 bases, with 9 bases sitting between them. Study results and caveats: Unbiased detection of gliadin-specific T cells was judged not feasible with this approach. Lower clonality than controls marked TRB and TRG repertoires from active celiac intraepithelial and lamina propria samples.

About this clone itself: What it binds is unknown.

The assay was immunoSEQ multiplex PCR, and TCRdb's table has in-frame clones only and misses some. The sample has fewer than 5,500 clones, about three fifths seen once. The sequence derives from a woman aged 18-35 years with active celiac disease. The chain combines TRBV6-5 with TRBJ2-1; maybe TRBD1 (5 bases). Material: intraepithelial lymphocytes from the gut. This CDR3 is CASSPDSSYNEQFF. CDR3 nucleotides: TGTGCCAGCAGCCCCGACAGCTCCTACAATGAGCAGTTCTTC.